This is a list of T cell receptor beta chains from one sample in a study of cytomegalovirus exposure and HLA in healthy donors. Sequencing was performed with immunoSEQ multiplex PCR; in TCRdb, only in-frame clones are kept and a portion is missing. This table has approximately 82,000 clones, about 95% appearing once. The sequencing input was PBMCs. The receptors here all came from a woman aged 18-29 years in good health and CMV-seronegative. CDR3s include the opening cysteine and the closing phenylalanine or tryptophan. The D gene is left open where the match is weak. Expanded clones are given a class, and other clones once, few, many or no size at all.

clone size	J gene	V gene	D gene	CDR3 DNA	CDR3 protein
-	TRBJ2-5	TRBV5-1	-	TGCGCCAGCAGCACCCGGGCTAGCGCGTCAGAGACCCAGTACTTC	CASSTRASASETQYF
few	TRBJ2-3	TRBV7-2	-	TGTGCCAGCAGCTTACTGACAGGAGGAGGCACAGATACGCAGTATTTT	CASSLLTGGGTDTQYF
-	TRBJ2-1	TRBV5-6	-	TGTGCCAGCAGCTTGAACAGGGGAGGCTACAATGAGCAGTTCTTC	CASSLNRGGYNEQFF
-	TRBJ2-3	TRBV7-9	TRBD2	TGTGCCAGCACCCGGGGGGACACAGATACGCAGTATTTT	CASTRGDTDTQYF
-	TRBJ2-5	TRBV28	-	TGTGCCAGCAGTTTGCGACTCGGGGAGACCCAGTACTTC	CASSLRLGETQYF
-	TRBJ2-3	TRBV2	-	TGTGCCAGCAGACGGGACTCTAGCACAGATACGCAGTATTTT	CASRRDSSTDTQYF
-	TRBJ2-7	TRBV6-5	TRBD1	TGTGCCAGCAGTTACTCCGGGACAGGGATCTACGAGCAGTACTTC	CASSYSGTGIYEQYF
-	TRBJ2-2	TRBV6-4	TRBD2	TGTGCCAGCAGTGAACTGGCTAGCGGGGGATCGGACACCGGGGAGCTGTTTTTT	CASSELASGGSDTGELFF
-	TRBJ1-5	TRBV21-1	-	TGTGCCAGCAGTTCAAGGTATGGGGAGAGGGGCAATCAGCCCCAGCATTTT	CASSSRYGERGNQPQHF
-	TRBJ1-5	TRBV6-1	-	TGTGCCAGCAGTGAATGGCAGGGGTCTAATAGCAATCAGCCCCAGCATTTT	CASSEWQGSNSNQPQHF
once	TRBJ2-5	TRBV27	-	TGTGCCAGCAGTGTGAATAGGGGGACCCAGTACTTC	CASSVNRGTQYF
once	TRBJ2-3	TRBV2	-	TGTGCCAGCTTTGGCTTGAACAGTCATTCTTCTAGCACAGATACGCAGTATTTT	CASFGLNSHSSSTDTQYF
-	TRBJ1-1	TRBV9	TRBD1	TGTGCCAGCAGCGCCCAGCCGGGACAGCCCGAAGCTTTCTTT	CASSAQPGQPEAFF
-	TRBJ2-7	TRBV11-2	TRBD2	TGTGCCAGCAGCTGGTTAGCGGGAGTAACCTACGAGCAGTACTTC	CASSWLAGVTYEQYF
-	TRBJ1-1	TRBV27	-	TGTGCCAGCAGTTTTGGGGGGATGAACACTGAAGCTTTCTTT	CASSFGGMNTEAFF
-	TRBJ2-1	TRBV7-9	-	TGTGCCAGCAGCTTAGGGACTGGTTCCTACAATGAGCAGTTCTTC	CASSLGTGSYNEQFF
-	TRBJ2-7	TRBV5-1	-	TGCGCCAGCAGCGGCGGGACAGCACCTTCCTACGAGCAGTACTTC	CASSGGTAPSYEQYF
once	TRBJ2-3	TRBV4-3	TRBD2	TGCGCCAGCAGCCAAGAACGTGGCGGGAGGGCAAGAGATACGCAGTATTTT	CASSQERGGRARDTQYF
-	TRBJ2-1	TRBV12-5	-	TGTGCTGCGTCCCCGGGGTACGTCAATGAGCAGTTCTTC	CAASPGYVNEQFF
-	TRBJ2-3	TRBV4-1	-	TGCGCCAGCAGCCAAGATAACACAGATACGCAGTATTTT	CASSQDNTDTQYF
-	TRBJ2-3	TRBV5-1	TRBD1	TGCGCCAGCAGCACCGGGACAGGGGGCACAGATACGCAGTATTTT	CASSTGTGGTDTQYF
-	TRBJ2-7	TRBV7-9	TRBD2	TGTGCCAGCAGCTTAGAGGTCGGGGGGATCGTGACCGAGCAGTACTTC	CASSLEVGGIVTEQYF
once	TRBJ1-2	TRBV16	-	TGTGCCAGCAGCCCCCGAGGAGGGGATTATGGCTACACCTTC	CASSPRGGDYGYTF
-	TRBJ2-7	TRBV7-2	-	TGTGCCAGCAGCTTAGCCCAGACTTACGAGCAGTACTTC	CASSLAQTYEQYF
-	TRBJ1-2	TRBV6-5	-	TGTGCCAGCAGTTACTCGAGAGCGGCGGGGGGCTACACCTTC	CASSYSRAAGGYTF
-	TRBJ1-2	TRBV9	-	TGTGCCAGCAAGGACAGTTATTATGGCTACACCTTC	CASKDSYYGYTF
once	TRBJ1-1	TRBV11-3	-	TGTGCCAGCAGCTTAGATCGGGGTGAGCCCACTGAAGCTTTCTTT	CASSLDRGEPTEAFF
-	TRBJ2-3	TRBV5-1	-	TGCGCCAGCAGGCCCTCCCTAGCGACCCCCACAGATACGCAGTATTTT	CASRPSLATPTDTQYF
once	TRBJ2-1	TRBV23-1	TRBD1	TGCGCCAGCAGCAGGACAGGGCCGTCAGTCTCCTACAATGAGCAGTTCTTC	CASSRTGPSVSYNEQFF
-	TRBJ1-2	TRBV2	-	TGTGCCAGCAGTGAAGACGGGTGGCAGATCTATGGCTACACCTTC	CASSEDGWQIYGYTF
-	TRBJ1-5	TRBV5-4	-	TGTGCCAGCAGCTTGGCCGGGAGCGGGAGCCCGGGGGATCAGCCCCAGCATTTT	CASSLAGSGSPGDQPQHF
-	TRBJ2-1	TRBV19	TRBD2	TGTGCCAGTAGTATAGGTAGCGGGAGCTACAATGAGCAGTTCTTC	CASSIGSGSYNEQFF
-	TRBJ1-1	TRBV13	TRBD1	TGTGCCAGCAGCTTTGACAGGGAGAGAACTGAAGCTTTCTTT	CASSFDRERTEAFF
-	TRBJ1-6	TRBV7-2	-	TGTGCCAGCAGCGTTGCTCCCGGGACTACTAATTCACCCCTCCACTTT	CASSVAPGTTNSPLHF
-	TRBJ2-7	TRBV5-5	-	TGTGCCAGCAGCTTACAATACGAGCAGTACTTC	CASSLQYEQYF
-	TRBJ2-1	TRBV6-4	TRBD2	TGTGCCAGCAGTGATTCCAGCGGGGGCCTCAATGAGCAGTTCTTC	CASSDSSGGLNEQFF
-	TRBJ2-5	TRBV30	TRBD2	TGTGCCTGGAGTGTAGGGGTAGCGGGAGGAGGAGAGACCCAGTACTTC	CAWSVGVAGGGETQYF
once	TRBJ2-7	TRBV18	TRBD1	TGTGCCAGCTCAAGACAGGGGGACTCCTACGAGCAGTACTTC	CASSRQGDSYEQYF
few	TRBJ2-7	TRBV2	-	TGTGCCAGCAGTACCCAGGGGGGATCCTACGAGCAGTACTTC	CASSTQGGSYEQYF
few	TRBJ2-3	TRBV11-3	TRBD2	TGTGCCAGCAGCATGAGAGCGGGGGGAAGCACAGATACGCAGTATTTT	CASSMRAGGSTDTQYF
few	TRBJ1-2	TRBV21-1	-	TGTGCCAGCAGGGACAGGGGGCGCTACTATGGCTACACCTTC	CASRDRGRYYGYTF
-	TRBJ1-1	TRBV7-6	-	TGTGCCAGCAGCTTAGAAAAGGGGCAGGTGCCTGAAGCTTTCTTT	CASSLEKGQVPEAFF
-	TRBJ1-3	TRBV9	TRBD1	TGTGCCAGCAGCGTAGGGGGAACAGGGGGCCTTTCAGGAAGAAACACCATATATTTT	CASSVGGTGGLSGRNTIYF
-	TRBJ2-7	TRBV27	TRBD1	TGTGCCAGCAGTTACACTCCCGACAGGGGCCACGAGCAGTACTTC	CASSYTPDRGHEQYF
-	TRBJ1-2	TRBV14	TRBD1	TGTGCCAGCAGCCACACGGGACAGCCCTATGGCTACACCTTC	CASSHTGQPYGYTF
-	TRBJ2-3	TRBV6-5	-	TGTGCCAGCAGTTACCCTGAAGGGGGGGGTACAGATACGCAGTATTTT	CASSYPEGGGTDTQYF
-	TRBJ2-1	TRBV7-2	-	TGTGCCAGCAGCCCCGTCGGGAGTTACAATGAGCAGTTCTTC	CASSPVGSYNEQFF
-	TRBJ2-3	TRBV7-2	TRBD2	TGTGCCAGCAGCTTAGCTGATTGGCGGGGGGCCAGCACAGATACGCAGTATTTT	CASSLADWRGASTDTQYF
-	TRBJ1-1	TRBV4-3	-	TGCGCCAGCAGCCAAGGGGGATCCCTGGGGCTCACTGAAGCTTTCTTT	CASSQGGSLGLTEAFF
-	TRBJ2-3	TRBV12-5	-	TGTGCTAGTGGTTTGGTACTTTTAGGGGGGGGAGATACGCAGTATTTT	CASGLVLLGGGDTQYF
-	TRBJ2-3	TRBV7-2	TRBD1	TGTGCCAGCAGCTTAGGGGACAGGGTACAAGATACGCAGTATTTT	CASSLGDRVQDTQYF
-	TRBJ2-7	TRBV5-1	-	TGCGCCAGCAGCTTGTGGGGGGAGACCTACGAGCAGTACTTC	CASSLWGETYEQYF
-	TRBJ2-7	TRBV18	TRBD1	TGTGCCAGCTCACCACCGGGACAGTCGGGATCCGAGCAGTACTTC	CASSPPGQSGSEQYF